The present TCR beta chain was sequenced within a study of T cells in Graves' hyperthyroidism and ophthalmopathy. The TCR beta CDR3 regions underwent amplification using RNA transcripts as the source. First-round RT-PCR of the TCR CDR3 relied on the HTBI primer set. TCRdb passed the multiplex PCR reads through MiXCR, listing each CDR3 protein once. The repertoire consists of hundreds of thousands of distinct CDR3 sequences, with 22% occurring once and the leading ten covering roughly 60%. This CDR3 has 15 residues. Trimming cost V 5 bases and J 2 bases; bases outside gene matches: 4. CDR1 and CDR2 from the germline V gene are SGHTA and FQGNSA.

The TCR originated in a man in his thirties or forties with Graves' ophthalmopathy. The specimen sequenced was blood. The chain has TRBV7-2 and TRBJ2-7; 12 positions agree with TRBD2. The CDR3 bases are TGTGCCAGCAGCGTACTAGCGGGAGGAACCTACGAGCAGTACTTC. This encodes CASSVLAGGTYEQYF.